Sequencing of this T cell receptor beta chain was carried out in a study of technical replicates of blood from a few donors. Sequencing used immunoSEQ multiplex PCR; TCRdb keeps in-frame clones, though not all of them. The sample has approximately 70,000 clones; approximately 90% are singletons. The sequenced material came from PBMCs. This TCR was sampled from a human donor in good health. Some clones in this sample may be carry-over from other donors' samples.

The CDR3 here is CASSPQPLSTEAFF. The CDR3 DNA is TGTGCCAGTAGTCCTCAACCTTTGAGTACTGAAGCTTTCTTT. The chain uses TRBV19 and TRBJ1-1, with D unclear. The CDR3 consists of 14 residues. Germline V CDR1 and CDR2: LNHDA, SQIVND (reference sequence). V was trimmed by 5 bases and J by 5 bases, leaving 15 bases between them. The whole variable domain, remainder taken from reference TRBV19 and TRBJ1-1, is DGGITQSPKYLFRKEGQNVTLSCEQNLNHDAMYWYRQDPGQGLRLIYYSQIVNDFQKGDIAEGYSVSREKKESFPLTVTSAQKNPTAFYLCASSPQPLSTEAFFGQGTRLTVV.